A selection of T cell receptor beta chains follows, all from one sample in a study of early T cells in non-severe SARS-CoV-2 infection. TCRdb re-analysed the 5' RACE reads in MiXCR, keeping a single row per CDR3 protein. The sample shows about 52,000 distinct CDR3 sequences, 11% of them seen only once. Sample: whole blood. The receptors derive from an adult who was a healthcare worker with PCR-confirmed SARS-CoV-2 infection or an uninfected control (not recorded which). Both conserved end residues are part of each CDR3. D genes are given only for firm matches. The size field is filled for only some rows; it gives once, few, many or a size class.

J	V	size	D	CDR3	DNA
TRBJ2-7	TRBV5-1	many	TRBD2	CASSLEFSGGSYEQYF	TGCGCCAGCAGCTTGGAGTTTAGCGGGGGGAGCTACGAGCAGTACTTC
TRBJ2-5	TRBV11-2	-	-	CASSLRRTWQETQYF	TGTGCCAGCAGCTTAAGGAGGACCTGGCAAGAGACCCAGTACTTC
TRBJ1-2	TRBV30	few	TRBD1	CARDRGSGYTF	TGTGCCCGGGACAGGGGGTCTGGCTACACCTTC
TRBJ1-2	TRBV6-2/TRBV6-3	-	-	CASSYSISSGYTF	TGTGCCAGCAGTTACTCTATATCAAGCGGCTACACCTTC
TRBJ2-1	TRBV7-2	few	TRBD1	CASSSGQGGHNEQFF	TGTGCCAGCAGTTCCGGACAGGGAGGTCACAATGAGCAGTTCTTC
TRBJ2-5	TRBV7-2	many	-	CASSLAARQETQYF	TGTGCCAGCAGCTTAGCGGCCCGGCAAGAGACCCAGTACTTC
TRBJ1-5	TRBV7-8	few	-	CASSLTEGGQPQHF	TGTGCCAGCAGCCTGACGGAGGGAGGTCAGCCCCAGCATTTT
TRBJ1-1	TRBV20-1	many	-	CSARRVGGTEAFF	TGCAGTGCTAGGCGGGTTGGGGGTACTGAAGCTTTCTTT
TRBJ2-3	TRBV9	-	-	CASSVSFYDTQYF	TGTGCCAGCAGCGTATCATTCTATGATACGCAGTATTTT
TRBJ1-4	TRBV12-3/TRBV12-4	many	-	CASSSLSSDEKLFF	TGTGCCAGCAGTTCCCTCTCCTCAGATGAAAAACTGTTTTTT
TRBJ1-5	TRBV6-2/TRBV6-3	many	-	CASSHPQHF	TGTGCCAGCAGTCATCCCCAGCATTTT
TRBJ2-1	TRBV5-6	few	-	CASSSRQGLISYNEQFF	TGTGCCAGCAGCTCCAGACAGGGACTCATCTCCTACAATGAGCAGTTCTTC
TRBJ2-5	TRBV5-1	many	-	CASSFRGGQETQYF	TGCGCCAGCAGCTTCCGAGGCGGCCAAGAGACCCAGTACTTC
TRBJ1-4	TRBV6-5	-	-	CASSSQHDEKLFF	TGTGCCAGCAGTTCCCAGCACGATGAAAAACTGTTTTTT